Listed below are T cell receptor beta chains from one sample, sequenced in a study of blood T cell repertoires in COVID-19. TCRdb's table, derived via immunoSEQ multiplex PCR, lists solely in-frame clones and lacks some. The table includes some 90,000 clones, about 91% detected once. Sequencing was carried out using peripheral blood. The receptors shown here come from a woman at least 80 years old with active COVID-19. Both conserved end residues are part of each CDR3. A D gene is named only where the DNA matches it firmly. The size field is filled for only some rows; it gives once, few, many or a size class.

j_call	d_call	clone_size	v_call	cdr3_nt	cdr3_aa
TRBJ2-5	TRBD2	once	TRBV2	TGTGCCAGCACCCAACTAGCGGGAGGGCTGGAGACCCAGTACTTC	CASTQLAGGLETQYF
TRBJ1-2	.	once	TRBV14	TGTGCCAGCAGCAACTCCCGGATTACAGGTGGCTACACCTTC	CASSNSRITGGYTF
TRBJ1-5	TRBD1	.	TRBV28	TGTGCCAGCAGTTTAAGGGCAGGGGGCGATCAGCCCCAGCATTTT	CASSLRAGGDQPQHF
TRBJ1-2	TRBD1	few	TRBV2	TGTGCCAGCAGCCGGGACAGGGGGCCGGGCTATGGCTACACCTTC	CASSRDRGPGYGYTF
TRBJ1-5	.	.	TRBV10-3	TGTGCCATCAAAGGAGGGACGGGAAATCAGCCCCAGCATTTT	CAIKGGTGNQPQHF
TRBJ1-2	.	.	TRBV27	TGTGCCAGCAGTCCGCGGGGCATCGCAGGCTATGGCTACACCTTC	CASSPRGIAGYGYTF
TRBJ1-3	.	.	TRBV19	TGTGCCAGTAGTCAGACGGGGGGATCCTCTGGAAACACCATATATTTT	CASSQTGGSSGNTIYF
TRBJ1-5	.	.	TRBV19	TGTGCCAGTAGTATGCAGAACAGGGTCAGCCAGCCCCAGCATTTT	CASSMQNRVSQPQHF
TRBJ2-5	TRBD2	.	TRBV9	TGTGCCAGCAGCTTCACCCCGCGGGGGGAGACCCAGTACTTC	CASSFTPRGETQYF
TRBJ1-2	.	.	TRBV18	TGTGCCAGCTCACCAAGTGAGGGGGTCTTTGGCTACACCTTC	CASSPSEGVFGYTF
TRBJ2-1	.	.	TRBV7-6	TGTGCCAGCAGCAACACAGAGTACAATGAGCAGTTCTTC	CASSNTEYNEQFF
TRBJ2-5	TRBD2	.	TRBV10-3	TGTGCCATCAGTGAGCTCCGACTAGCCACAGAGACCCAGTACTTC	CAISELRLATETQYF
TRBJ1-6	.	.	TRBV21-1	TGTGCCAGCAGCAAAGCTGCGACAGGTTATGGTTCACCCCTCCACTTT	CASSKAATGYGSPLHF
TRBJ2-2	TRBD1	few	TRBV25-1	TGTGCCACCAGGGGACAGGGGAACACCGGGGAGCTGTTTTTT	CATRGQGNTGELFF